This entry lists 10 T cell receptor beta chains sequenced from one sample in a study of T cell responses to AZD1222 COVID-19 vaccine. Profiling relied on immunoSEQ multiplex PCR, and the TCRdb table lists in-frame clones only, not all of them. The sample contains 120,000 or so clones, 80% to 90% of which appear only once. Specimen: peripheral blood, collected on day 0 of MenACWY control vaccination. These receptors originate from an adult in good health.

The CDR3 region is CASSYGQREGDEQYF. The CDR3 DNA follows: TGTGCCAGCAGTTACGGTCAGCGGGAGGGGGACGAGCAGTACTTC. The rearrangement uses TRBV6-7 and TRBJ2-7; 10 bases align to TRBD2. TRBV6-7 belongs to the ORF category, with a function that is uncertain. The CDR3 is 15 amino acids. V was pared by 2 bases and J by 5 bases, with 6 bases of the junction left unmatched.

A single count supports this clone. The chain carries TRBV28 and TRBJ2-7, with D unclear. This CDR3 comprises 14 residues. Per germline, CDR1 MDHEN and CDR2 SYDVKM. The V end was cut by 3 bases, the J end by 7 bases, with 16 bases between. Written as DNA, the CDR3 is TGTGCCAGCAGTTTGGTTCAGGCCCACGGAGAGCAGTACTTC. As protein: CASSLVQAHGEQYF.

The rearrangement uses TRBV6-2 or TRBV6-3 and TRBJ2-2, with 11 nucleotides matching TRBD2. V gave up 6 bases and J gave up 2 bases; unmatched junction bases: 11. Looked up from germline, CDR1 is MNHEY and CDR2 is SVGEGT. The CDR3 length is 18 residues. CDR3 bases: TGTGCCAGCAGCCCTTTTAGCGGGAGGGGATCAAACACCGGGGAGCTGTTTTTT. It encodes CASSPFSGRGSNTGELFF.

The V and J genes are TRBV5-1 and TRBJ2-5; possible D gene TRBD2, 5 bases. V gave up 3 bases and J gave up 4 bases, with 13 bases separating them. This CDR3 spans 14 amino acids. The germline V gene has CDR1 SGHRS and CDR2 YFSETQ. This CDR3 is CASSYGNPLETQYF. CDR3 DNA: TGCGCCAGCAGCTACGGGAACCCACTAGAGACCCAGTACTTC.

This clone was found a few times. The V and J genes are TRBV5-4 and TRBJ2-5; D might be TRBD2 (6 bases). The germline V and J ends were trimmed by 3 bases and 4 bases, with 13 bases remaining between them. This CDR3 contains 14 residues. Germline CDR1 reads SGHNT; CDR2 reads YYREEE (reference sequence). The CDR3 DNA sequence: TGTGCCAGCAGCTCGCCGGGACTCGGAGAGACCCAGTACTTC. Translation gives CASSSPGLGETQYF. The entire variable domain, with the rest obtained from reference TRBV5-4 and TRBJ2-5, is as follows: ETGVTQSPTHLIKTRGQQVTLRCSSQSGHNTVSWYQQALGQGPQFIFQYYREEENGRGNFPPRFSGLQFPNYSSELNVNALELDDSALYLCASSSPGLGETQYFGPGTRLLVL.

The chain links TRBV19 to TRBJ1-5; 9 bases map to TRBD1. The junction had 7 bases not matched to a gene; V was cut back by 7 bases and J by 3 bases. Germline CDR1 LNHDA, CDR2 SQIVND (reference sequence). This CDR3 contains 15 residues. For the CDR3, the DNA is TGTGCCAGTACCCGGACAGGGGCAAACAATCAGCCCCAGCATTTT. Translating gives CASTRTGANNQPQHF.

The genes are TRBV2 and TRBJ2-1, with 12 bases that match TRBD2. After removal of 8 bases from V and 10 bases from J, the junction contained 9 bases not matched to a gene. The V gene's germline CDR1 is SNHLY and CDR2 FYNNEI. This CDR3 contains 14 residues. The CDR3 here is CASALTSGRGEQFF. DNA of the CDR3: TGTGCCAGCGCCTTGACTAGCGGGAGAGGGGAGCAGTTCTTC.

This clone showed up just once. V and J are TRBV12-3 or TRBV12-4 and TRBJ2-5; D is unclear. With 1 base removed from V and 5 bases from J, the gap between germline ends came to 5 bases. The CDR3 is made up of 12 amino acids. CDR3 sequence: CASSLVTETQYF. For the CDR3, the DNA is TGTGCCAGCAGTTTAGTCACGGAGACCCAGTACTTC.

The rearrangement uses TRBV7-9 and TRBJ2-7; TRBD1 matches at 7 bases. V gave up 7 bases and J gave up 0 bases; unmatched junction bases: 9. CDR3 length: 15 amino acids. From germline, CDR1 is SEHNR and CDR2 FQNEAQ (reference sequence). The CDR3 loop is CASTRTGVRSYEQYF. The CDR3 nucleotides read TGTGCCAGCACCCGAACAGGGGTGCGCTCCTACGAGCAGTACTTC. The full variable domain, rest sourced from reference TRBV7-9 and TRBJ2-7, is DTGVSQNPRHKITKRGQNVTFRCDPISEHNRLYWYRQTLGQGPEFLTYFQNEAQLEKSRLLSDRFSAERPKGSFSTLEIQRTEQGDSAMYLCASTRTGVRSYEQYFGPGTRLTVT.

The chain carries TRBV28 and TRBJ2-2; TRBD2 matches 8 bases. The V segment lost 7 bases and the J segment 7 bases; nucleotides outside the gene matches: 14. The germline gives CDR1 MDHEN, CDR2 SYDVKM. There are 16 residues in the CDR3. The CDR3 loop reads CASNRGAGGPVGELFF. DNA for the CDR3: TGTGCCAGCAACCGGGGGGCGGGAGGTCCGGTCGGGGAGCTGTTTTTT.